This TCR beta chain comes out of a study of T cell changes during pregnancy in multiple sclerosis. V lost 7 bases to trimming and J lost 5 bases; unmatched junction nucleotides: 16. Germline CDR1 and CDR2: LNHDA and SQIVND (reference sequence). The CDR3 sequence is 17 residues long. The protocol was immunoSEQ multiplex PCR, while the TCRdb copy is restricted to in-frame clones and leaves out a portion. There are about 47,000 clones in the sample; 90% to 95% occur only once, and 2% to 2.5% lies in the top ten. The chain employs TRBV19 and TRBJ1-5; 8 bases map to TRBD1. This sample comprised peripheral blood, obtained in the third trimester of pregnancy. The clonotype was recovered from a female donor with multiple sclerosis, enrolled in a pregnancy study. This CDR3 is CASTPGRGRGFDQPQHF. The CDR3 bases are TGTGCCAGTACCCCAGGCAGGGGGCGCGGGTTCGATCAGCCCCAGCATTTT. Combining the CDR3 with reference TRBV19 and TRBJ1-5 gives the whole variable domain DGGITQSPKYLFRKEGQNVTLSCEQNLNHDAMYWYRQDPGQGLRLIYYSQIVNDFQKGDIAEGYSVSREKKESFPLTVTSAQKNPTAFYLCASTPGRGRGFDQPQHFGDGTRLSIL.